This record concerns one TCR beta chain sequence. A junction end diverges from the germline sequence, so it may reflect a read error. The entry originates in a study of read filtering for tumor transcriptome and immune sequencing. CDR3 length: 14 amino acids. Germline CDR1 and CDR2: MNHEY and SMNVEV (reference sequence). Molecular barcoded adaptors covering alpha/delta and beta/gamma chains were used on around 400 ng RNA. From the reads, TCRdb called clonotypes with MiXCR, one entry per CDR3 protein. This sample yields about 57,000 distinct CDR3 sequences, of which 20% to 25% are seen a single time; about 18% belongs to the top ten. Sampling of bone marrow took place during active disease in every patient.

Source material: a population of CD138-negative cells sorted from bone marrow. This TCR came from a donor over 35 with multiple myeloma. This chain connects TRBV27 to TRBJ2-7, with D unresolved. The CDR3 sequence is CASSLFSHSYKQYF. DNA for the CDR3: TGTGCCAGCAGTTTATTTTCCCACTCCTACAAGCAGTACTTC.